This T cell receptor beta chain was captured by sequencing in a study of cytomegalovirus exposure and HLA in healthy donors. Study at large: Caucasian-associated ancestry cluster membership applied to about four fifths of 398 genotyped donors. Regarding the study as a whole: The likely origin of a cluster of highly shared sequence variants was a sequencing artifact. Reports indicate that TCR beta sequences accurately predicted the HLA-A and HLA-B alleles of most subjects.

The PCR made use of 60 Vbeta and 13 Jbeta primers. Authors' methods: Unique TCR beta chains totaled about 73 million in a later count, with roughly 11 million of them shared. Sequencing used immunoSEQ multiplex PCR; TCRdb keeps in-frame clones, though not all of them. D and trimming come from the DNA, and the V and J calls and clone size come from that table. The table lists 85,000 to 100,000 clones, around 76% of them singletons, with about 8% in the top ten. About this clone: What it binds is not known. One junction end does not reproduce the germline sequence, and a read error may be involved.

Germline V gives CDR1 SGHNT, CDR2 YENEEA. CDR3 length equals 16 residues. Sequenced: PBMCs. The sequence derives from a human donor in good health. This sequence joins TRBV11-3 and TRBJ1-2, with unresolved D. CDR3 sequence: CASSSYGLGQDYCYTF. DNA for the CDR3: TGTGCCAGCAGCTCCTATGGGTTAGGGCAAGACTATTGCTACACCTTC.